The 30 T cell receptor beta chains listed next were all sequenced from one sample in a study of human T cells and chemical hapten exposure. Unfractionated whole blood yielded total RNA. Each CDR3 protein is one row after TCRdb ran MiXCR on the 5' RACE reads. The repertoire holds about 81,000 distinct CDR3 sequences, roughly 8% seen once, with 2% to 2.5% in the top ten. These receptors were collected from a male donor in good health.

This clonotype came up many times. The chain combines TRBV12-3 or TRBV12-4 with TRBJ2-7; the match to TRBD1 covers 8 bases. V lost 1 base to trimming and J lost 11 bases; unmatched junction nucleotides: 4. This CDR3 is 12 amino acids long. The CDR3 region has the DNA TGTGCCAGCAGTTTAGGGCAGGGGGCCAAGTACTTC. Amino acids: CASSLGQGAKYF.

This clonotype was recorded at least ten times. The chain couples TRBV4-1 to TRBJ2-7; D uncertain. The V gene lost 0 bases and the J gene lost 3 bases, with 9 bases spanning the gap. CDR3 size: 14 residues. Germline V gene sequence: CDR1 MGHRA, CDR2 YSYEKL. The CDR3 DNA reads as TGCGCCAGCAGCCAAGACACCCAATTCTACGAGCAGTACTTC. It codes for CASSQDTQFYEQYF.

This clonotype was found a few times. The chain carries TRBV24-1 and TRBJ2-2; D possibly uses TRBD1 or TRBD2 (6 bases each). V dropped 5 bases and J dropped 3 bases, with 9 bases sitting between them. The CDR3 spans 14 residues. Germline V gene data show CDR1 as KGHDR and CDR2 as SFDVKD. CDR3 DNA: TGTGCCACCAGTGGGGGGGCCGACACCGGGGAGCTGTTTTTT. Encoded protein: CATSGGADTGELFF.

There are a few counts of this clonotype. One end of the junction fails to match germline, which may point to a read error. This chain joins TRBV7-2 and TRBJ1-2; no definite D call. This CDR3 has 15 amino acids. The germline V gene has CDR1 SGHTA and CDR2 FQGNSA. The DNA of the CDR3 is TGTGCCAGCAGCTTTCCAGGACTCGATAACTATGGCGACACCTTC. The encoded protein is CASSFPGLDNYGDTF.

CDR3 in amino acids: CSVVVRGREETQYF. CDR3 DNA: TGCAGCGTTGTTGTTAGGGGGCGGGAAGAGACCCAGTACTTC. V and J are TRBV29-1 and TRBJ2-5; 7 bases map to TRBD1. Germline loops: CDR1 SQVTM, CDR2 ANQGSEA. After removal of 4 bases from V and 3 bases from J, the junction contained 8 bases not matched to a gene. The CDR3 length is 14 residues.

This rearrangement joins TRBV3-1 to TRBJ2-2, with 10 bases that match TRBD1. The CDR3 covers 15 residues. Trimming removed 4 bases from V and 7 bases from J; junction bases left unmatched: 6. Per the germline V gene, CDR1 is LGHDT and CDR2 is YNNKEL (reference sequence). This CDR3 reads CASSLDRGHGGELFF. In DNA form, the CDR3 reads TGTGCCAGCAGCCTCGACAGGGGGCATGGCGGGGAGCTGTTTTTT. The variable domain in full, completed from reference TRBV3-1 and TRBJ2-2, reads DTAVSQTPKYLVTQMGNDKSIKCEQNLGHDTMYWYKQDSKKFLKIMFSYNNKELIINETVPNRFSPKSPDKAHLNLHINSLELGDSAVYFCASSLDRGHGGELFFGEGSRLTVL.

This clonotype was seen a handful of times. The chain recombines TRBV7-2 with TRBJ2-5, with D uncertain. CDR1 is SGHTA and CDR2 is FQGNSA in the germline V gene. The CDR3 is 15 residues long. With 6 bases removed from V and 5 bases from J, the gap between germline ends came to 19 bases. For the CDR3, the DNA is TGTGCCAGCAGGCCAGGTGTCTCCGGGCGGGAGACCCAGTACTTC. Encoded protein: CASRPGVSGRETQYF.

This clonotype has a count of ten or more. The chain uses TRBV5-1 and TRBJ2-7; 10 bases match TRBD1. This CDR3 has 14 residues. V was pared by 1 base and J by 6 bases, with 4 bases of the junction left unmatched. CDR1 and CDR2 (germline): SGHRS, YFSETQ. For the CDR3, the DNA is TGCGCCAGCAGCTTGCCGGGACAGGGGAGCGAGCAGTACTTC. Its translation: CASSLPGQGSEQYF.

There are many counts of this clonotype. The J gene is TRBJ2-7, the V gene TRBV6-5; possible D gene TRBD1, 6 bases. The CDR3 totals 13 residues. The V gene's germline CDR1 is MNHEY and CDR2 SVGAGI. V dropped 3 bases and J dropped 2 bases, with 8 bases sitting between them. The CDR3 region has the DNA TGTGCCAGCAGTTATGCAGGGGCCTACGAGCAGTACTTC. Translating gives CASSYAGAYEQYF.

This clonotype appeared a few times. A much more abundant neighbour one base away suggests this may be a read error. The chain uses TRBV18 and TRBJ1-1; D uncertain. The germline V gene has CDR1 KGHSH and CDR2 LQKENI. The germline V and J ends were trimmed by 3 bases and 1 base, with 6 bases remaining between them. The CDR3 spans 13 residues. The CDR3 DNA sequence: TGTGCCAGCTCACCCGGGGAGAACACTGAAGCTTTCTTT. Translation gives CASSPGENTEAFF.

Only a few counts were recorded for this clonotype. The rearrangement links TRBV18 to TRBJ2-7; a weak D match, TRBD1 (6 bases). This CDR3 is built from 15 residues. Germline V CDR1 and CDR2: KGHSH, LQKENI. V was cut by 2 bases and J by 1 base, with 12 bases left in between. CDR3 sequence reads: CASSPGGQSSYEQYF. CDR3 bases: TGTGCCAGCTCACCAGGGGGCCAGTCTTCCTACGAGCAGTACTTC.

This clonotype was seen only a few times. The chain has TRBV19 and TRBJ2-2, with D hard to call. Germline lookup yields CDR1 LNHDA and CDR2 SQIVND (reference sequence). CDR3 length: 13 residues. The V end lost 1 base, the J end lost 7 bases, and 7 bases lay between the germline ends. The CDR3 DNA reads TGTGCCAGTAGTATAGGTGGCAACGGGGAGCTGTTTTTT. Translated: CASSIGGNGELFF.

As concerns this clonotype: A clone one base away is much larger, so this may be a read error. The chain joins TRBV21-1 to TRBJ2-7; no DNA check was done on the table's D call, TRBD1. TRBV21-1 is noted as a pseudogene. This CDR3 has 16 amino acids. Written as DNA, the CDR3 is TGTGCCATGGCCTTAAGTAGGGACAGGGGAAGATACGAGCAGTACTTC. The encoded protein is CAMALSRDRGRYEQYF.

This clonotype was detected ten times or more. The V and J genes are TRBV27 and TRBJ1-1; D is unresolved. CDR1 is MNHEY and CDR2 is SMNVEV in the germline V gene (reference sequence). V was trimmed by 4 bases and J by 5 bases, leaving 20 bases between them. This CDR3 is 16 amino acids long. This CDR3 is CASSSKTMAGGTEAFF. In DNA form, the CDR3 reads TGTGCCAGCAGTTCTAAGACGATGGCCGGAGGGACTGAAGCTTTCTTT.

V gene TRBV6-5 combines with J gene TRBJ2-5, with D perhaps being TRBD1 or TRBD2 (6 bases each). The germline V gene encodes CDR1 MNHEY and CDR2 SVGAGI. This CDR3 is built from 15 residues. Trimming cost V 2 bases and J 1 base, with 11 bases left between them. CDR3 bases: TGTGCCAGCAGTTACGGAGGGGGGTCCCAAGAGACCCAGTACTTC. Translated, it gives CASSYGGGSQETQYF.

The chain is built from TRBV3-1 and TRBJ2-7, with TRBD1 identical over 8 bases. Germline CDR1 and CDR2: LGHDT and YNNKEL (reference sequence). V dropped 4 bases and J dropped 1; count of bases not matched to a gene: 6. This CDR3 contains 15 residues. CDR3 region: CASSRGQVPSYEQYF. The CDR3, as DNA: TGTGCCAGCAGCCGGGGACAGGTCCCTTCCTACGAGCAGTACTTC.

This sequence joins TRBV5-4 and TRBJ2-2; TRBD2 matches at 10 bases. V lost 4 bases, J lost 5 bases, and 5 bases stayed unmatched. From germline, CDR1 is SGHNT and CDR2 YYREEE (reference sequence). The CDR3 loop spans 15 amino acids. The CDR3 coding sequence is TGTGCCAGCAGCATAGCGGGAGGACTGACCGGGGAGCTGTTTTTT. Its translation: CASSIAGGLTGELFF. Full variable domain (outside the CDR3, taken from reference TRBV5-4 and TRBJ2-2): ETGVTQSPTHLIKTRGQQVTLRCSSQSGHNTVSWYQQALGQGPQFIFQYYREEENGRGNFPPRFSGLQFPNYSSELNVNALELDDSALYLCASSIAGGLTGELFFGEGSRLTVL.

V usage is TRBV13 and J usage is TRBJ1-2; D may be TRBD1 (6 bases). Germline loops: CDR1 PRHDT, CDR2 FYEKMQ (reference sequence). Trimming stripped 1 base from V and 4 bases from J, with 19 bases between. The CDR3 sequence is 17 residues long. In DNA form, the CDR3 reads TGTGCCAGCAGCTTAGCTCGGAGGGCCCGGGACACCTATGGCTACACCTTC. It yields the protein CASSLARRARDTYGYTF. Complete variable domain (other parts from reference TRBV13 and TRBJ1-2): AAGVIQSPRHLIKEKRETATLKCYPIPRHDTVYWYQQGPGQDPQFLISFYEKMQSDKGSIPDRFSAQQFSDYHSELNMSSLELGDSALYFCASSLARRARDTYGYTFGSGTRLTVV.

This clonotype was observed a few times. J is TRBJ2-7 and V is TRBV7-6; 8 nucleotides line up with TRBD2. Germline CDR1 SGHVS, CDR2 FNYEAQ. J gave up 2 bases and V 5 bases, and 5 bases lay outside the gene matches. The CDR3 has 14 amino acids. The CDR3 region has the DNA TGTGCCAGCAGCCCCAGCGGGAGTACCTACGAGCAGTACTTC. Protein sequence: CASSPSGSTYEQYF.

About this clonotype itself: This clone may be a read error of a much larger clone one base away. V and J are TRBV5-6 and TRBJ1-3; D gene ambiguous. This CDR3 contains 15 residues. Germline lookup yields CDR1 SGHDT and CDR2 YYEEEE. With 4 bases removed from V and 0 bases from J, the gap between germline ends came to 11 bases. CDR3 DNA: TGTGCCAGCAGCCTACTCAGAAGCTCTGGAAACACCATATATTTT. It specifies CASSLLRSSGNTIYF.

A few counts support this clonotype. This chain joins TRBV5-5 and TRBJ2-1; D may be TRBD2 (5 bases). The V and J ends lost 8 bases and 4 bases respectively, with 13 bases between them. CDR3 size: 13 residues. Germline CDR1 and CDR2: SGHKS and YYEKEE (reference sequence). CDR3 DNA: TGTGCCAGTCGGGGTCTTGATTACAATGAGCAGTTCTTC. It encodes CASRGLDYNEQFF.

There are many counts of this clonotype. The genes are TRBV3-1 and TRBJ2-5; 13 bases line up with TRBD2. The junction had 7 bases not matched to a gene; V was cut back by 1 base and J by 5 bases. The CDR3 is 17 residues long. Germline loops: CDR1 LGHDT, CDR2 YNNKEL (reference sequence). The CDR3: CASSQGRLAGGRETQYF. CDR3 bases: TGTGCCAGCAGCCAAGGAAGACTAGCGGGAGGCCGTGAGACCCAGTACTTC.

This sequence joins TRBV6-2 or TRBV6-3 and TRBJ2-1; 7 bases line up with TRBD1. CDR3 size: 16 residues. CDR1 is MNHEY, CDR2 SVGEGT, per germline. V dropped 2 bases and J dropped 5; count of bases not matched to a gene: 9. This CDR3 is CASSYRSRQGHNEQFF. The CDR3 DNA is TGTGCCAGCAGTTACCGGAGTAGACAGGGCCACAATGAGCAGTTCTTC.

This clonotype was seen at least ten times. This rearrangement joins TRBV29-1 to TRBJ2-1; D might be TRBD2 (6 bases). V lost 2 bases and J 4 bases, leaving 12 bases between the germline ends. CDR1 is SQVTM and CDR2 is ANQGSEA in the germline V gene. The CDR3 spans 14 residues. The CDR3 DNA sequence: TGCAGCGTTGAACCGGGAGTGCCTTACAATGAGCAGTTCTTC. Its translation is CSVEPGVPYNEQFF.

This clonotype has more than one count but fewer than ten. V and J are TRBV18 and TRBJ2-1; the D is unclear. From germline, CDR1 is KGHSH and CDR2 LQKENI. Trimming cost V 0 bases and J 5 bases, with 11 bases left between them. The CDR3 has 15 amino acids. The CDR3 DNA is TGTGCCAGCTCACCACCGGTTCCACTACACAATGAGCAGTTCTTC. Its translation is CASSPPVPLHNEQFF. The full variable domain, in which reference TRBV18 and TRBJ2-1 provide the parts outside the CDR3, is NAGVMQNPRHLVRRRGQEARLRCSPMKGHSHVYWYRQLPEEGLKFMVYLQKENIIDESGMPKERFSAEFPKEGPSILRIQQVVRGDSAAYFCASSPPVPLHNEQFFGPGTRLTVL.

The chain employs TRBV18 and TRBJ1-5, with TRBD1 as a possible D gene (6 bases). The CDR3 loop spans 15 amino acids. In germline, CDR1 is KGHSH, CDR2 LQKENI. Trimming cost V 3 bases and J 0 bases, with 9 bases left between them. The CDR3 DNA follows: TGTGCCAGCTCACCCCCAGGGGATAGCAATCAGCCCCAGCATTTT. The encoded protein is CASSPPGDSNQPQHF.

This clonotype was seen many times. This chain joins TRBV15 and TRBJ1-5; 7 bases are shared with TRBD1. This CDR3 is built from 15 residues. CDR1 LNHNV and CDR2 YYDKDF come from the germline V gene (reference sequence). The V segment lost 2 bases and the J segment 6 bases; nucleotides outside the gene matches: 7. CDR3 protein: CATSRTTGTGQPQHF. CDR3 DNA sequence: TGTGCCACCAGCAGAACGACAGGGACCGGTCAGCCCCAGCATTTT.

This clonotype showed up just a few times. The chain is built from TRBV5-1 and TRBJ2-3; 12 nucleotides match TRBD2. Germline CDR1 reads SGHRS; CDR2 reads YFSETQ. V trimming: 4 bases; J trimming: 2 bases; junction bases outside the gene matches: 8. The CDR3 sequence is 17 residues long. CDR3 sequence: CASSPGLAGLDTDTQYF. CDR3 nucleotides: TGCGCCAGCAGCCCGGGACTAGCGGGTTTAGACACAGATACGCAGTATTTT.

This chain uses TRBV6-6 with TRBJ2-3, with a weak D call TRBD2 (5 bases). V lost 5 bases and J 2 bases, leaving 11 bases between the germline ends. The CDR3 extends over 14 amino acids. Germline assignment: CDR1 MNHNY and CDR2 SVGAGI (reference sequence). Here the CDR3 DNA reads TGTGCCAGCAGTGAGGGTTTCTTCACAGATACGCAGTATTTT. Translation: CASSEGFFTDTQYF.

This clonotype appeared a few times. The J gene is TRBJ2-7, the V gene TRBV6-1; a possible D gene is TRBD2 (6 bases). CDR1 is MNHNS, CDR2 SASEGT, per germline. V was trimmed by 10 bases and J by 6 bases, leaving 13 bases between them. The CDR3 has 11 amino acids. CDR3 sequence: CAISGVSEQYF. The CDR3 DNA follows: TGTGCCATCTCGGGGGTAAGCGAGCAGTACTTC.